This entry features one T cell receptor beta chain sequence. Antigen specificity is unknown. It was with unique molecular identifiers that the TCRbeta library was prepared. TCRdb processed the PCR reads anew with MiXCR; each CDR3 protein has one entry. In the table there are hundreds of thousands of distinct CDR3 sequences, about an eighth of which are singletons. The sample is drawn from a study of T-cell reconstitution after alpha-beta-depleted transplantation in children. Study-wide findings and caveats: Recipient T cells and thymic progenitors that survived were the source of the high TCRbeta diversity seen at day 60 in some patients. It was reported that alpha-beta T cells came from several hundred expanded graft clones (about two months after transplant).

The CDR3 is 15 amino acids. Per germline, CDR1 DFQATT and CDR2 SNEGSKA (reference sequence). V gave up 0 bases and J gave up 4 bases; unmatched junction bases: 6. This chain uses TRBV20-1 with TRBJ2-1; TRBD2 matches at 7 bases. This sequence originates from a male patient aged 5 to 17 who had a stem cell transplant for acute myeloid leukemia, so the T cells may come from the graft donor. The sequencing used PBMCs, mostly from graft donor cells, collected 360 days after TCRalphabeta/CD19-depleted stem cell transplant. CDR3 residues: CSARDWGGVYNEQFF. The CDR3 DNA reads TGCAGTGCTAGAGATTGGGGGGGGGTTTACAATGAGCAGTTCTTC.